Each of the 20 T cell receptor beta chains below was sequenced from the same sample in a study of Ad26.COV2.S vaccination and SARS-CoV-2 variants. Data came from immunoSEQ multiplex PCR; TCRdb stores just in-frame clones and leaves some out. The sample has about 400,000 clones, about 91% seen once. Documented treatment: roughly 19 received Ad26.COV2.S at low or high dose, single or two shots; roughly five received placebo; per-sample allocation not given. Day 63 after the first injection of vaccine or placebo was the sampling time. The specimen comprised peripheral blood, sampled in a trial of Ad26.COV2.S vaccine versus placebo. These receptors came from a person aged 18 to 65 who received the Ad26.COV2.S COVID-19 vaccine or a placebo.

V is TRBV11-3 and J is TRBJ1-2; D uncertain. CDR3 length: 13 residues. Between the trimmed V and J ends, which lost 5 bases and 7 bases, there was a span of 14 bases. Germline CDR1 is SGHNT and CDR2 is YENEEA. The CDR3 coding sequence is TGTGCCAGCAGCGCGGACCCTATGGGTGGCTACACCTTC. Translation gives CASSADPMGGYTF.

The CDR3 here is CASSQELGRLKNIQYF. CDR3 DNA: TGCGCCAGCAGCCAAGAACTGGGACGACTCAAAAACATTCAGTACTTC. This sequence joins TRBV4-1 and TRBJ2-4; possibly TRBD1 or TRBD2 for D (5 bases each). The CDR3 sequence is 16 residues long. V dropped 0 bases and J dropped 3 bases, with 12 bases sitting between them. CDR1 MGHRA and CDR2 YSYEKL come from the germline V gene.

The table lists this clone with a count of one. This sequence joins TRBV6-6 and TRBJ2-1; TRBD2 matches 13 bases. From germline, CDR1 is MNHNY and CDR2 SVGAGI (reference sequence). The CDR3 runs 17 residues. V lost 5 bases to trimming and J lost 4 bases; unmatched junction nucleotides: 8. In DNA, the CDR3 is TGTGCCAGCAGTCATGGACTAGCGGGAGTTCCTTACAATGAGCAGTTCTTC. Its protein is CASSHGLAGVPYNEQFF.

CDR3 sequence (DNA): TGCGCCAGCAGCTTGCGGGGGACAGGATCCACCACTAATGAAAAACTGTTTTTT. Amino acid sequence: CASSLRGTGSTTNEKLFF. The rearrangement uses TRBV5-1 and TRBJ1-4; 8 nucleotides match TRBD1. CDR1 is SGHRS, CDR2 YFSETQ, per germline. The J segment lost 2 bases and the V segment lost 1 base, leaving 10 bases of the junction unmatched. The CDR3 is 18 amino acids.

V usage is TRBV5-5 and J usage is TRBJ2-3; TRBD2 matches at 8 bases. The CDR3 totals 15 residues. Germline assignment: CDR1 SGHKS and CDR2 YYEKEE (reference sequence). V gave up 5 bases and J gave up 0 bases; unmatched junction bases: 5. The CDR3 sequence is CASRIGLASTDTQYF. The DNA for the CDR3 is TGTGCCAGCAGGATCGGACTAGCTAGCACAGATACGCAGTATTTT.

The V and J genes are TRBV24-1 and TRBJ1-4; a possible D gene is TRBD1 (5 bases). Germline CDR1 reads KGHDR; CDR2 reads SFDVKD. Trimming took off 3 bases at V and 7 bases at J, with 11 bases between the two ends. CDR3 size: 14 residues. In DNA form, the CDR3 reads TGTGCCACCAGTGATGAGGGTGGGGGTGAAAAACTGTTTTTT. Translated, it gives CATSDEGGGEKLFF.

The J gene is TRBJ1-6, the V gene TRBV5-4; 7 bases fit TRBD1. The CDR3 length is 15 residues. CDR1 SGHNT and CDR2 YYREEE come from the germline V gene (reference sequence). V lost 4 bases to trimming and J lost 4 bases; unmatched junction nucleotides: 5. CDR3 sequence: CASSLPQGYNSPLHF. The CDR3 coding sequence is TGTGCCAGCAGCCTCCCACAGGGGTATAATTCACCCCTCCACTTT. Combining the CDR3 with reference TRBV5-4 and TRBJ1-6 gives the whole variable domain ETGVTQSPTHLIKTRGQQVTLRCSSQSGHNTVSWYQQALGQGPQFIFQYYREEENGRGNFPPRFSGLQFPNYSSELNVNALELDDSALYLCASSLPQGYNSPLHFGNGTRLTVT.

The J gene is TRBJ2-1, the V gene TRBV28; 7 nucleotides align to TRBD2. The CDR3 has 14 residues. The V segment lost 6 bases and the J segment 4 bases; nucleotides outside the gene matches: 6. Germline lookup yields CDR1 MDHEN and CDR2 SYDVKM. This chain's CDR3 is CASRGTTPYNEQFF. DNA of the CDR3: TGTGCCAGCAGAGGGACTACCCCGTACAATGAGCAGTTCTTC. Full variable domain (rest looked up from reference TRBV28 and TRBJ2-1): DVKVTQSSRYLVKRTGEKVFLECVQDMDHENMFWYRQDPGLGLRLIYFSYDVKMKEKGDIPEGYSVSREKKERFSLILESASTNQTSMYLCASRGTTPYNEQFFGPGTRLTVL.

J is TRBJ1-2 and V is TRBV10-3; 9 nucleotides align to TRBD1. Germline CDR1 is ENHRY and CDR2 is SYGVKD. The CDR3 sequence is 16 residues long. The ends lost 4 bases at V and 3 bases at J; junction bases unmatched: 9. The CDR3 nucleotides are TGTGCCATCAGTGCGAATCCGGGACAGGGCCACTATGGCTACACCTTC. Encoded protein: CAISANPGQGHYGYTF.

The chain has TRBV4-1 and TRBJ2-3; 8 bases line up with TRBD1. CDR3 length: 18 amino acids. Per the germline V gene, CDR1 is MGHRA and CDR2 is YSYEKL. With 3 bases clipped from V and 1 base from J, the junction kept 12 bases outside the gene matches. The CDR3 DNA is TGCGCCAGCAGCCATCCCGGACAGGGCATCCACGGCACAGATACGCAGTATTTT. Translation: CASSHPGQGIHGTDTQYF.

The chain joins TRBV5-1 to TRBJ2-2, with TRBD2 identical over 13 bases. The ends lost 2 bases at V and 4 bases at J; junction bases unmatched: 11. Germline loops: CDR1 SGHRS, CDR2 YFSETQ. This CDR3 has 19 amino acids. The CDR3 loop reads CASSFSVGLAGDGTGELFF. DNA of the CDR3: TGCGCCAGCAGCTTTTCTGTCGGACTAGCGGGAGATGGCACCGGGGAGCTGTTTTTT.

In DNA, the CDR3 is TGTGCCAGCAGCCCACCCACTAGGCTCCGCAATCAGCCCCAGCATTTT. Translation: CASSPPTRLRNQPQHF. The rearrangement uses TRBV3-1 (or the pseudogene TRBV3-2) and TRBJ1-5; D is undetermined. The germline gives CDR1 LGHDT, CDR2 YNNKEL (reference sequence). V was clipped by 4 bases and J by 2 bases, with 15 bases between them. The CDR3 is made up of 16 amino acids.

This chain links TRBV21-1 with TRBJ2-7; TRBD1 reflects the table's D call only, with no check against the DNA. TRBV21-1 counts as a pseudogene. The CDR3 runs to 16 residues. The CDR3 sequence is CASSFDPRQGWDEQYF. In DNA, the CDR3 is TGTGCCAGCAGCTTTGATCCCCGACAGGGATGGGACGAGCAGTACTTC.

The genes are TRBV5-1 and TRBJ2-7, with 7 bases matching TRBD1. After removal of 3 bases from V and 0 bases from J, the junction contained 6 bases not matched to a gene. The CDR3 has 15 residues. Germline V lookup: CDR1 SGHRS, CDR2 YFSETQ. This chain's CDR3 is CASSWTGDSSYEQYF. The CDR3 bases are TGCGCCAGCAGCTGGACAGGAGATAGCTCCTACGAGCAGTACTTC.

CDR3 DNA: TGTGCCATCAGTGGTGGACAGGGGAAAGAGACCCAGTACTTC. It yields the protein CAISGGQGKETQYF. This rearrangement joins TRBV10-3 to TRBJ2-5; 9 bases align to TRBD1. This CDR3 is 14 amino acids long. V shed 4 bases, J shed 3 bases, and the junction held 3 bases outside the gene matches. Germline V CDR1 and CDR2: ENHRY, SYGVKD.

The DNA of the CDR3 is TGTGCCAGCAGCACTAGAGCCGGGGAGCTGTTTTTT. Protein: CASSTRAGELFF. The J gene is TRBJ2-2, the V gene TRBV2; a weak D match, TRBD2 (5 bases). V was trimmed by 6 bases and J by 6 bases, leaving 8 bases between them. Germline loops: CDR1 SNHLY, CDR2 FYNNEI. CDR3 length: 12 amino acids.

The chain has TRBV7-9 and TRBJ1-2, with a tentative D call TRBD1 (5 bases). Germline V gene data show CDR1 as SEHNR and CDR2 as FQNEAQ (reference sequence). The length of the CDR3 is 14 residues. The V end lost 8 bases, the J end lost 7 bases, and 20 bases lay between the germline ends. CDR3 DNA sequence: TGTGCCAGCTCCAGAGGCAGGGAAGGGATTGGCTACACCTTC. It codes for CASSRGREGIGYTF.

The chain employs TRBV7-8 and TRBJ1-2; 12 nucleotides align to TRBD1. The CDR3 has 15 amino acids. Germline CDR1 is SGHVS and CDR2 is FQNEAQ. The trim removed 5 bases at V and 6 bases at J, leaving 7 bases unmatched. CDR3 region: CASSLGTGGADGYTF. The CDR3 nucleotides read TGTGCCAGCAGCCTGGGGACAGGGGGCGCCGATGGCTACACCTTC.

This clone was recorded only once. This chain connects TRBV7-9 to TRBJ1-5; D is unclear. The ends were cut back, 4 bases at V and 3 bases at J, with 4 bases in the middle. Looked up from germline, CDR1 is SEHNR and CDR2 is FQNEAQ (reference sequence). The CDR3 length is 12 residues. CDR3 sequence (DNA): TGTGCCAGCAGCTCGAACAATCAGCCCCAGCATTTT. This codes for CASSSNNQPQHF.

The chain links TRBV27 to TRBJ2-3, with D uncertain. CDR1 MNHEY and CDR2 SMNVEV come from the germline V gene (reference sequence). The CDR3 runs 12 residues. Trimming removed 3 bases from V and 7 bases from J, with 8 bases in between. The DNA of the CDR3 is TGTGCCAGCAGTTTCGGGCCAAATACGCAGTATTTT. Amino acid sequence: CASSFGPNTQYF.